Below, 7 T cell receptor beta chains from the same sample are listed, as sequenced in a study of neurological immune-mediated disorders. TCRdb re-called the 5' RACE reads with MiXCR, one entry per CDR3 protein. Among about 74,000 distinct CDR3 sequences listed, around 5% were seen once. Input material: PBMCs. These receptors came from a man between 18 and 29 years old with multiple sclerosis.

This clonotype was detected many times. CDR3 sequence: CASSSVTSGRDTQYF. The CDR3 DNA reads as TGTGCCAGCAGCTCTGTGACTAGCGGGAGAGATACGCAGTATTTT. This sequence joins TRBV5-5 and TRBJ2-3, with 12 nucleotides matching TRBD2. Trimming removed 3 bases from V and 5 bases from J; junction bases left unmatched: 4. CDR3 length: 15 amino acids. Germline V gene lookup returns CDR1 SGHKS and CDR2 YYEKEE (reference sequence).

This clonotype has ten or more counts. V usage is TRBV20-1 and J usage is TRBJ2-3; D is perhaps TRBD2 (5 bases). This CDR3 region has 13 residues. V lost 4 bases to trimming and J lost 8 bases, with 16 bases between them. Germline CDR1 DFQATT, CDR2 SNEGSKA (reference sequence). The CDR3: CSATNTGVGTQYF. The CDR3 coding sequence is TGCAGTGCTACAAACACCGGGGTGGGTACGCAGTATTTT.

This clonotype has at least ten counts. This rearrangement joins TRBV7-2 to TRBJ2-3; 11 positions match TRBD2. V was pared by 4 bases and J by 8 bases, with 8 bases of the junction left unmatched. The germline V gene encodes CDR1 SGHTA and CDR2 FQGNSA. The CDR3 consists of 15 residues. This CDR3 is CASSSTTSGVITQYF. The CDR3 DNA reads TGTGCCAGCAGCTCCACGACTAGCGGGGTGATTACGCAGTATTTT.

This clonotype was counted many times. The V call is TRBV5-6, the J call TRBJ1-1; D is unresolved. The CDR3 has 13 residues. Per germline, CDR1 SGHDT and CDR2 YYEEEE. V lost 4 bases to trimming and J lost 1 base, with 8 bases between them. The CDR3 DNA is TGTGCCAGCAGCACCGGCCGGAACACTGAAGCTTTCTTT. Amino acid sequence: CASSTGRNTEAFF.

This clonotype was seen repeatedly, ten times or more. This CDR3 reads CSASGFQRKEKLFF. CDR3 DNA: TGCAGTGCTAGTGGGTTTCAGAGGAAGGAAAAACTGTTTTTT. The J gene is TRBJ1-4, the V gene TRBV20-1; no firm D call. Germline lookup yields CDR1 DFQATT and CDR2 SNEGSKA (reference sequence). The ends were cut back, 3 bases at V and 8 bases at J, with 16 bases in the middle. There are 14 residues in the CDR3.

This clonotype was seen ten or more times. This sequence joins TRBV12-3 or TRBV12-4 and TRBJ1-5; D possibly corresponds to TRBD1 (5 bases). Between the trimmed V and J ends, which lost 3 bases and 5 bases, there was a span of 11 bases. The CDR3 spans 14 residues. This CDR3 reads CASSLMTAHQPQHF. The DNA for the CDR3 is TGTGCCAGCAGTTTGATGACAGCCCATCAGCCCCAGCATTTT.

Ten or more counts support this clonotype. J is TRBJ2-2 and V is TRBV20-1; D is undetermined. CDR1 and CDR2 (germline): DFQATT, SNEGSKA (reference sequence). This CDR3 is built from 12 residues. Trimming cost V 3 bases and J 6 bases, with 8 bases left between them. The CDR3 region is CSASKAAGELFF. The CDR3 nucleotides are TGCAGTGCTAGTAAGGCGGCCGGGGAGCTGTTTTTT.